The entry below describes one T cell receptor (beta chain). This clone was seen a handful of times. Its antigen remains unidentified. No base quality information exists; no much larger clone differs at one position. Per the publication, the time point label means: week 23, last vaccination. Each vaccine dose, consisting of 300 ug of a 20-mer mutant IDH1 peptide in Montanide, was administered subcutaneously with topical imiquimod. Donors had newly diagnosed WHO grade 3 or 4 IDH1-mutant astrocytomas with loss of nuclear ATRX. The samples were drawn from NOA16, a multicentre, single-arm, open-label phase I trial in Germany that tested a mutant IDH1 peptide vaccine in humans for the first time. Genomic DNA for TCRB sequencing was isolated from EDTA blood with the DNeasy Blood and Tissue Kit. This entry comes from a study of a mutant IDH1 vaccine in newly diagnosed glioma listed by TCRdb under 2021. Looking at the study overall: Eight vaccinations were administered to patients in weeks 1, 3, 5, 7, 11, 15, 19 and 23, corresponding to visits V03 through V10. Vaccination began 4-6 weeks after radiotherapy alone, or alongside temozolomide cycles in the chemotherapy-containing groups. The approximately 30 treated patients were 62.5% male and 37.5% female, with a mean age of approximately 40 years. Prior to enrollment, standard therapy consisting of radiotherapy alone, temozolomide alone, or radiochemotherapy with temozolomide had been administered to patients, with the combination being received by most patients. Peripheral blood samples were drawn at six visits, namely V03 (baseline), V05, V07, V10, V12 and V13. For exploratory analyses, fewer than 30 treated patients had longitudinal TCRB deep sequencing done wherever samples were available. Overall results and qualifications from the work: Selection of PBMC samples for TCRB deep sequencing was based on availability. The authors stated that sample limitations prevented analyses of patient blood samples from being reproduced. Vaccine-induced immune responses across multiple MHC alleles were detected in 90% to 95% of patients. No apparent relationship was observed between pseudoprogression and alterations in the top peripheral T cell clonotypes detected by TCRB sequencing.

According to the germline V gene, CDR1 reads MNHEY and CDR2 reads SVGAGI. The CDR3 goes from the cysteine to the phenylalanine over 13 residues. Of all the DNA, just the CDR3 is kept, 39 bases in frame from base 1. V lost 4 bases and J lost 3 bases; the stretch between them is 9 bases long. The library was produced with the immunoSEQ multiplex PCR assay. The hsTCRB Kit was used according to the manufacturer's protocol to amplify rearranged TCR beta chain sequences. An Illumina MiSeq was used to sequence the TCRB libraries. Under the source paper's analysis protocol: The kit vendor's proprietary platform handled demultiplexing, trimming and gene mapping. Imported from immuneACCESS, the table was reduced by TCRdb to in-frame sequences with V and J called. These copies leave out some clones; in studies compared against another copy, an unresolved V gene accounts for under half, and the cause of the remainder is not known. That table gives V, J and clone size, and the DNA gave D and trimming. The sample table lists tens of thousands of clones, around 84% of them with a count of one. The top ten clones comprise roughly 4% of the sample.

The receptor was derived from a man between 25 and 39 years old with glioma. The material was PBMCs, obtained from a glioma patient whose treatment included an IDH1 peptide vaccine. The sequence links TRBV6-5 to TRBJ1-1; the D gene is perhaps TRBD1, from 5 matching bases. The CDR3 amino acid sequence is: CASSWDGYTEAFF. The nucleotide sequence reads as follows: TGTGCCAGCAGTTGGGACGGGTACACTGAAGCTTTCTTT.